This T cell receptor beta chain was observed in a study of blood T cells in healthy people across ages. Overall study findings and caveats: Age advanced and TCR beta diversity per million T cells fell, roughly linearly. Strong correlation linked observed beta diversity and percent naive T cells.

Each sample used at least 7 million PBMCs. Total RNA was extracted at no less than 5.5 micrograms per sample. Regarding this clonotype: Its specificity is not known.

A J-beta primer mix and a sample-barcoded 5' primer were used in a second PCR of about 7 to 12 cycles. TCRdb redid the calling of the 5' RACE reads with MiXCR, one entry per CDR3 protein. The table shows approximately 1.5 million distinct CDR3 sequences, with approximately 43% occurring only once. The V gene lost 0 bases and the J gene lost 9 bases, with 9 bases spanning the gap. Per the germline V gene, CDR1 is MNHEY and CDR2 is SVGAGI. CDR3 size: 13 residues. The V call is TRBV6-5, the J call TRBJ1-5; D gene ambiguous. The TCR sequence derives from a woman aged 18 to 35 in good health. Sequenced: blood. CDR3 region: CASSYSTSAPQHF. In nucleotides, the CDR3 is TGTGCCAGCAGTTACTCCACGTCAGCGCCCCAGCATTTT.